The rows below give T cell receptor beta chains drawn from one sample of a study of blood T cell repertoires in COVID-19. The method was immunoSEQ multiplex PCR; TCRdb's version includes in-frame clones alone and lacks a portion of them. The sample holds 300,000 to 450,000 clones, more than 75% seen once. The sequenced material came from PBMCs or T cells enriched from blood (not recorded which). The receptor source for this set is a middle-aged man in a cohort exposed to, infected with or recovered from COVID-19 (not recorded which). Both conserved end residues are trimmed from each CDR3. The D gene is left open where the match is weak.

TRBD2	TRBV2	TRBJ2-3	13	ASSETSGRTDTQY
-	TRBV10-2	TRBJ1-1	16	ASSEYQTATHMNTEAF
TRBD2	TRBV18	TRBJ2-5	14	ASSLGLAGGRETQY
TRBD1	TRBV23-1	TRBJ2-7	14	ASISSFGQGNYEQY
TRBD2	TRBV30	TRBJ2-2	13	AWSASGRAFGELF
-	TRBV5-1	TRBJ2-3	12	ASSLGSGADTQY
-	TRBV20-1	TRBJ1-1	9	SAVEVTEAF
-	TRBV21-1	TRBJ1-2	13	ASSQGTGGYYGYT
-	TRBV4-2	TRBJ2-4	14	ASSQEGGAAKNIQY
TRBD1	TRBV18	TRBJ1-5	13	ASSPRQGDNQPQH
TRBD2	TRBV28	TRBJ2-1	13	ASLSGSNNYNEQF
-	TRBV27	TRBJ1-1	11	ASSWRGYTEAF
-	TRBV20-1	TRBJ2-7	11	SASSGVGYEQY
TRBD1	TRBV12-5	TRBJ2-4	16	ASGLVLGTGSPLWIQY
-	TRBV5-5	TRBJ2-7	11	ASSWTGVYEQY
TRBD1	TRBV4-2	TRBJ2-5	14	ASSQEWGQGLGTQY
TRBD1	TRBV7-9	TRBJ2-7	12	ASSLVTGGFEQY
-	TRBV6-6	TRBJ1-4	12	ASSNRESNEKLF